Shown below are 27 T cell receptor beta chains from a single sample sequenced in a study of beta chain features in type 1 diabetes listed by TCRdb under 2018. The library was obtained by the immunoSEQ multiplex PCR assay. The entire amount of isolated RNA was reverse transcribed using the High Capacity cDNA Reverse Transcription Kit, so the sequenced TCRB transcripts were expressed ones. TCRdb carries this immuneACCESS record with in-frame sequences only. Its versions omit some clonotypes, under half of them owing to an unresolved V gene in the studies checked, with the rest unexplained. For this sample the table gives around 40,000 clones, of which over 50% were detected only once. Approximately 2% of the sample goes to the ten largest clones. The source material was Tregs from blood. Read against the paper, the sample's cell subset or site label means: regulatory CD4+ T cells. These receptor sequences come from a woman aged 18-30 years in good health.

This clone was seen a few times. CDR3 residues: CAWSPLSGRAGTGELFF. CDR3 DNA sequence: TGTGCCTGGAGTCCACTTAGCGGGAGGGCCGGCACCGGGGAGCTGTTTTTT. The genes are TRBV30 and TRBJ2-2; TRBD2 matches at 11 bases. CDR1 GTSNPN and CDR2 SVGIG come from the germline V gene (reference sequence). This CDR3 has 17 residues. V lost 2 bases, J lost 4 bases, and 9 bases stayed unmatched.

This chain links TRBV11-2 with TRBJ2-3, with a tentative D call TRBD1 (6 bases). Germline values: CDR1 SGHAT, CDR2 FQNNGV. CDR3 length equals 15 residues. V was clipped by 3 bases and J by 1 base, with 11 bases between them. CDR3 in amino acids: CASSFLGHRTDTQYF. The CDR3 DNA follows: TGTGCCAGCAGCTTTCTGGGACATCGCACAGATACGCAGTATTTT.

This clone was detected only once. The chain uses TRBV7-9 and TRBJ1-2; tentatively, D is TRBD1 (6 bases). V shed 5 bases and J shed 7 bases, with 14 bases lying between them. The CDR3 loop spans 13 amino acids. Germline assignment: CDR1 SEHNR and CDR2 FQNEAQ (reference sequence). The CDR3: CASSRTGSGGYTF. In DNA, the CDR3 is TGTGCCAGCAGCCGCACAGGGTCGGGTGGCTACACCTTC.

The table lists this clone with a few counts. The chain combines TRBV28 with TRBJ2-5, with 10 bases matching TRBD2. The last part of the DNA fits TRBJ2-7 better; the J call may be wrong. CDR1 is MDHEN and CDR2 is SYDVKM in the germline V gene. This CDR3 comprises 14 residues. CDR3 nucleotide sequence: TGTGCCAGTTTAGCGGGAGGTTTTGTGTACGAGCAGTACTTC. Translated: CASLAGGFVYEQYF.

This clone was observed once. The chain carries TRBV7-9 and TRBJ2-2, with unresolved D. From germline, CDR1 is SEHNR and CDR2 FQNEAQ (reference sequence). The V end was cut by 4 bases, the J end by 3 bases, with 6 bases between. The CDR3 covers 13 residues. The DNA for the CDR3 is TGTGCCAGCAGCTCGCGATACACCGGGGAGCTGTTTTTT. It is translated as CASSSRYTGELFF.

This clone showed up just a few times. A junction end diverges from the germline sequence, so it may reflect a read error. The V call is TRBV5-1, the J call TRBJ2-5; D unclear. CDR3 length equals 13 residues. Germline CDR1 and CDR2: SGHRS and YFSETQ. This chain's CDR3 is CASSFVAQETQYF. The CDR3 nucleotides read TGTGCCAGCAGCTTCGTAGCACAAGAGACCCAGTACTTC.

The V call is TRBV15, the J call TRBJ2-1; TRBD2 matches 7 bases. This CDR3 spans 17 amino acids. Germline CDR1 and CDR2: LNHNV and YYDKDF (reference sequence). The trim removed 3 bases at V and 0 bases at J, leaving 8 bases unmatched. The CDR3 protein is CATSSLASGSSYNEQFF. The DNA of the CDR3 is TGTGCCACCAGCAGTCTCGCTAGCGGTAGCTCCTACAATGAGCAGTTCTTC. The whole variable domain, remainder taken from reference TRBV15 and TRBJ2-1, is DAMVIQNPRYQVTQFGKPVTLSCSQTLNHNVMYWYQQKSSQAPKLLFHYYDKDFNNEADTPDNFQSRRPNTSFCFLDIRSPGLGDTAMYLCATSSLASGSSYNEQFFGPGTRLTVL.

This chain connects TRBV7-2 to TRBJ1-1; tentative D call: TRBD1 (5 bases). Germline V gives CDR1 SGHTA, CDR2 FQGNSA. The CDR3 has 15 amino acids. The V and J ends lost 5 bases and 2 bases respectively, with 15 bases between them. CDR3 protein: CASSPTRQLNTEAFF. Here the CDR3 DNA reads TGTGCCAGCAGCCCCACCCGACAGCTTAACACTGAAGCTTTCTTT.

The V gene is TRBV30, the J gene TRBJ1-2; possibly TRBD1 for D (6 bases). The V and J ends lost 2 bases and 1 base respectively, with 17 bases between them. CDR1 and CDR2 from the germline V gene are GTSNPN and SVGIG (reference sequence). The CDR3 has 16 amino acids. CDR3 protein: CAWSLQPGHSNYGYTF. The CDR3 DNA is TGTGCCTGGAGTCTTCAACCGGGACATAGTAACTATGGCTACACCTTC.

CDR3 region: CASSQGRHGYTF. CDR3 bases: TGTGCCAGCAGTCAGGGGCGCCATGGCTACACCTTC. The chain couples TRBV27 to TRBJ1-2; possibly TRBD1 for D (6 bases). CDR3 size: 12 residues. Trimming removed 5 bases from V and 6 bases from J, with 10 bases in between. In germline, CDR1 is MNHEY, CDR2 SMNVEV (reference sequence).

This CDR3 is CASSLTSGRAFYNEQFF. For the CDR3, the DNA is TGTGCCAGCAGCTTGACTAGCGGGAGGGCCTTCTACAATGAGCAGTTCTTC. V and J are TRBV7-2 and TRBJ2-1, with 14 nucleotides matching TRBD2. V shed 3 bases, J shed 3 bases, and the junction held 4 bases outside the gene matches. Germline lookup yields CDR1 SGHTA and CDR2 FQGNSA. The CDR3 spans 17 residues.

This clone was picked up a small number of times. The chain couples TRBV7-8 to TRBJ2-7; 10 bases align to TRBD1. V lost 2 bases, J lost 5 bases, and 12 bases stayed unmatched. Germline loops: CDR1 SGHVS, CDR2 FQNEAQ. The CDR3 consists of 17 residues. The CDR3: CASSLRPPGQGWNEQYF. The CDR3 region has the DNA TGTGCCAGCAGCTTACGCCCTCCGGGACAGGGGTGGAACGAGCAGTACTTC.

The chain is built from TRBV19 and TRBJ2-1, with TRBD1 identical over 7 bases. Germline V gene lookup returns CDR1 LNHDA and CDR2 SQIVND (reference sequence). This CDR3 has 12 residues. V dropped 6 bases and J dropped 12; count of bases not matched to a gene: 8. CDR3 region: CASSRDRAGQFF. Here the CDR3 DNA reads TGTGCCAGTAGCCGCGACAGGGCCGGGCAGTTCTTC.

Only a few counts were recorded for this clone. CDR3 region: CASSLFGPTDTQYF. Written as DNA, the CDR3 is TGCGCCAGCAGCTTATTCGGTCCCACAGATACGCAGTATTTT. This chain links TRBV5-1 with TRBJ2-3; unclear D gene. CDR1 is SGHRS and CDR2 is YFSETQ in the germline V gene. Trimming shortened V by 2 bases and J by 2 bases, and 9 bases separated the two germline ends. The CDR3 is made up of 14 amino acids.

The sample holds a few counts of this clone. The chain joins TRBV5-1 to TRBJ2-7; D may be TRBD1 (5 bases). Per germline, CDR1 SGHRS and CDR2 YFSETQ. This CDR3 region has 13 residues. V lost 4 bases to trimming and J lost 3 bases, with 11 bases between them. CDR3 amino acids: CASSQGFFYEQYF. The CDR3 nucleotides read TGCGCCAGCAGCCAGGGATTCTTCTACGAGCAGTACTTC.

This clone occurred a few times. This chain joins TRBV11-2 and TRBJ2-1, with 7 bases aligning to TRBD2. The CDR3 totals 15 residues. The V gene end was trimmed by 2 bases and the J gene end by 0 bases; junction bases not matched to a gene: 1. Germline V gene lookup returns CDR1 SGHAT and CDR2 FQNNGV. DNA for the CDR3: TGTGCCAGCAGCTTATCTAGCGGCTCCTACAATGAGCAGTTCTTC. Protein sequence: CASSLSSGSYNEQFF.

The chain carries TRBV27 and TRBJ2-1; 9 nucleotides align to TRBD2. Per the germline V gene, CDR1 is MNHEY and CDR2 is SMNVEV (reference sequence). CDR3 size: 15 residues. Trimming cost V 4 bases and J 5 bases; bases outside gene matches: 6. CDR3 DNA sequence: TGTGCCAGCAGTTCCCGACTAGCGGTGAACAATGAGCAGTTCTTC. Protein: CASSSRLAVNNEQFF.

The chain has TRBV30 and TRBJ2-1; perhaps TRBD2 as D (6 bases). The ends were cut back, 5 bases at V and 6 bases at J, with 11 bases in the middle. There are 12 residues in the CDR3. CDR1 is GTSNPN and CDR2 is SVGIG in the germline V gene (reference sequence). The CDR3 coding sequence is TGTGCCTGGGAACCGCGGGGCAATGAGCAGTTCTTC. Amino acid sequence: CAWEPRGNEQFF. Looking up the rest from reference TRBV30 and TRBJ2-1 gives the full variable domain: SQTIHQWPATLVQPVGSPLSLECTVEGTSNPNLYWYRQAAGRGLQLLFYSVGIGQISSEVPQNLSASRPQDRQFILSSKKLLLSDSGFYLCAWEPRGNEQFFGPGTRLTVL.

The CDR3 DNA reads as TGTGCCAGCAGCTTAGGGGGCAGGGCCCACAATGAGCAGTTCTTC. The encoded protein is CASSLGGRAHNEQFF. The chain combines TRBV7-9 with TRBJ2-1; D is perhaps TRBD1 (5 bases). Germline loops: CDR1 SEHNR, CDR2 FQNEAQ (reference sequence). V was trimmed by 1 base and J by 5 bases, leaving 12 bases between them. CDR3 size: 15 residues.

This clone has just a few counts. V gene TRBV19 combines with J gene TRBJ2-1; 9 positions match TRBD1. V shed 6 bases, J shed 4 bases, and the junction held 1 base outside the gene matches. The germline gives CDR1 LNHDA, CDR2 SQIVND (reference sequence). The CDR3 has 13 amino acids. CDR3 in DNA: TGTGCCAGTAGACAGGGGGCTTACAATGAGCAGTTCTTC. Its protein product is CASRQGAYNEQFF.

The J gene is TRBJ2-7, the V gene TRBV19; D not certain. CDR1 and CDR2 from the germline V gene are LNHDA and SQIVND (reference sequence). The V end was cut by 3 bases, the J end by 6 bases, with 18 bases between. This CDR3 is built from 15 residues. CDR3 in amino acids: CASSISPTQASEQYF. CDR3 DNA: TGTGCCAGTAGTATCTCCCCGACCCAGGCATCCGAGCAGTACTTC.

V and J are TRBV7-2 and TRBJ2-5; 8 bases are shared with TRBD2. The DNA end lines up better with TRBJ2-7; the J call may be wrong. Germline-derived CDR1 and CDR2 are SGHTA and FQGNSA. The CDR3 has 14 residues. The DNA of the CDR3 is TGTGCCAGCAGCTTAAACGGGAGGGGCTACGAGCAGTACTTC. As protein: CASSLNGRGYEQYF.

CDR3 sequence (DNA): TGTGCCAGCAGCTGGGACAGGGTCACTGAAGCTTTCTTT. Protein: CASSWDRVTEAFF. The chain recombines TRBV5-6 with TRBJ1-1, with 9 bases fitting TRBD1. The V segment lost 3 bases and the J segment 4 bases; nucleotides outside the gene matches: 1. The CDR3 runs to 13 residues. Per germline, CDR1 SGHDT and CDR2 YYEEEE. The full variable domain, completed using reference TRBV5-6 and TRBJ1-1, is DAGVTQSPTHLIKTRGQQVTLRCSPKSGHDTVSWYQQALGQGPQFIFQYYEEEERQRGNFPDRFSGHQFPNYSSELNVNALLLGDSALYLCASSWDRVTEAFFGQGTRLTVV.

The rearrangement links TRBV29-1 to TRBJ2-1; D might be TRBD1 (5 bases). Deletions cut 2 bases from V and 6 bases from J, with 11 bases between. This CDR3 is built from 13 residues. Germline lookup yields CDR1 SQVTM and CDR2 ANQGSEA. CDR3 sequence reads: CSVEKGKGNEQFF. Written as DNA, the CDR3 is TGCAGCGTTGAAAAGGGGAAAGGCAATGAGCAGTTCTTC.

The chain is built from TRBV5-4 and TRBJ2-3; D gene uncertain. Per germline, CDR1 SGHNT and CDR2 YYREEE (reference sequence). V dropped 0 bases and J dropped 1 base, with 6 bases sitting between them. The CDR3 is 14 residues long. CDR3 region: CASSLDSGTDTQYF. The CDR3 DNA sequence: TGTGCCAGCAGCTTGGATTCTGGCACAGATACGCAGTATTTT. The full variable domain, rest sourced from reference TRBV5-4 and TRBJ2-3, is ETGVTQSPTHLIKTRGQQVTLRCSSQSGHNTVSWYQQALGQGPQFIFQYYREEENGRGNFPPRFSGLQFPNYSSELNVNALELDDSALYLCASSLDSGTDTQYFGPGTRLTVL.

The chain employs TRBV11-2 and TRBJ2-3; possibly TRBD2 for D (6 bases). CDR1 is SGHAT, CDR2 FQNNGV, per germline. The V gene lost 2 bases and the J gene lost 4 bases, with 19 bases spanning the gap. The CDR3 has 17 amino acids. CDR3 sequence reads: CASSLYGGREVADTQYF. The CDR3 DNA reads TGTGCCAGCAGCTTATACGGTGGCAGGGAGGTCGCAGATACGCAGTATTTT.

This sequence joins TRBV5-1 and TRBJ2-1; 8 bases align to TRBD2. This CDR3 spans 16 amino acids. With V trimmed by 4 bases and J by 10 bases, 16 bases remained unmatched. Germline-derived CDR1 and CDR2 are SGHRS and YFSETQ. CDR3 DNA sequence: TGCGCCAGCAGCCCCGATTTAACTAGCGGCCAGGGGGAGCAGTTCTTC. It yields the protein CASSPDLTSGQGEQFF.